These 20 T cell receptor beta chains share one sample of origin, sequenced in a study of T cells in Graves' hyperthyroidism and ophthalmopathy (dated by TCRdb to about 2019). The method was multiplex PCR. Sequencing relied on an Illumina HiSeq 2000. Amplification of TCR beta CDR3 regions was carried out from RNA transcripts. The first round of RT-PCR for the TCR CDR3 was performed with the HTBI primer set and the Qiagen OneStep RT-PCR kit. TCRdb redid the processing of the public reads, applying fastp at Q25 and MiXCR, and retained in-frame beta chains. Every CDR3 protein is listed once, alongside the most common genes and DNA of its rows. This sample lists over 45,000 distinct CDR3 sequences; 45% to 50% were detected once. Clones ranked in the top ten supply 32% of the sample. Sequencing input: peripheral blood or thyroid tissue (not recorded which). The receptors come from a woman aged 45-65 years with Graves' hyperthyroidism.

This clonotype was seen repeatedly, ten times or more. The rearrangement uses TRBV10-3 and TRBJ2-7; D may correspond to TRBD1 or TRBD2 (5 bases each). This CDR3 has 14 residues. With 5 bases removed from V and 4 bases from J, the gap between germline ends came to 15 bases. Germline V lookup: CDR1 ENHRY, CDR2 SYGVKD. As DNA, the CDR3 is TGTGCCATCAGTTTGACAGCGGCCCTTTACGAGCAGTACTTC. This sequence encodes CAISLTAALYEQYF.

This clonotype was observed at least ten times. The gene calls are TRBV7-9 and TRBJ1-1; D is undetermined. Trimming cost V 3 bases and J 3 bases, with 8 bases left between them. Germline CDR1 and CDR2: SEHNR and FQNEAQ (reference sequence). This CDR3 is built from 13 residues. The CDR3 spells CASSFTGYTEAFF. Here the CDR3 DNA reads TGTGCCAGCAGCTTCACGGGCTACACTGAAGCTTTCTTT.

This clonotype was detected many times. The chain combines TRBV2 with TRBJ2-7; D is possibly TRBD1 or TRBD2 (5 bases each). V was cut by 7 bases and J by 3 bases, with 16 bases left in between. Germline assignment: CDR1 SNHLY and CDR2 FYNNEI. The CDR3 has 14 amino acids. This chain's CDR3 is CASTERDGLYEQYF. DNA of the CDR3: TGTGCCAGCACCGAACGGGACGGACTCTACGAGCAGTACTTC.

The V call is TRBV20-1, the J call TRBJ2-7, with a tentative D call TRBD1 (5 bases). The CDR3 runs 14 residues. The germline CDR1 and CDR2 sequences are DFQATT and SNEGSKA (reference sequence). CDR3 nucleotides: TGCAGCGTAGAATGGTGGCAGGGCTCCTACGAGCAGTACTTC. Its translation is CSVEWWQGSYEQYF.

This clonotype came up many times. It may be a read error: a sequence one base away is much more abundant. J is TRBJ2-2 and V is TRBV2; D is unresolved. This CDR3 is 14 amino acids long. Germline CDR1 is SNHLY and CDR2 is FYNNEI. CDR3 DNA sequence: TGTGCCAGCAGGCCAGACCTGAACACCAGGGAGCTGTTTTTT. Translation gives CASRPDLNTRELFF.

The V and J genes are TRBV11-1 and TRBJ2-5, with D possibly being TRBD2 (6 bases). CDR3 length: 14 amino acids. CDR1 is SGHAT, CDR2 FQDESV, per germline (reference sequence). Trimming stripped 6 bases from V and 5 bases from J, with 16 bases between. CDR3 residues: CASRKVGGMETQYF. DNA of the CDR3: TGTGCCAGCAGGAAGGTTGGCGGGATGGAGACCCAGTACTTC.

The chain combines TRBV12-3 or TRBV12-4 with TRBJ2-2; D gene uncertain. The CDR3 is made up of 14 amino acids. Trimming shortened V by 6 bases and J by 4 bases, and 12 bases separated the two germline ends. The CDR3, as DNA: TGTGCCAGCAGCTTATCGACGCTCACCGGGGAGCTGTTTTTT. Protein product: CASSLSTLTGELFF.

The rearrangement links TRBV20-1 to TRBJ2-5; 8 bases are a match to TRBD2. The CDR3 has 15 amino acids. V trimming: 5 bases; J trimming: 2 bases; junction bases outside the gene matches: 10. Germline values: CDR1 DFQATT, CDR2 SNEGSKA (reference sequence). The chain's CDR3 is CSASRTSKEQETQYF. CDR3 sequence (DNA): TGCAGTGCTTCCAGGACTAGCAAGGAGCAAGAGACCCAGTACTTC.

A word on this clonotype: The CDR3 carries no conserved terminal phenylalanine or tryptophan, so it likely arises from a read error. J is TRBJ2-5 and V is TRBV10-3; D remains ambiguous. The CDR3 has 10 amino acids. Per the germline V gene, CDR1 is ENHRY and CDR2 is SYGVKD. Trimming removed 4 bases from V and 4 bases from J, with 1 base in between. In DNA, the CDR3 is TGTGCCATCAGTGGAGAGACCCAGTACTCC. Its translation is CAISGETQYS.

In this sample, this clonotype turned up a few times. A single base separates this from a much larger clone, so it may be a read error. This rearrangement joins TRBV13 to TRBJ1-4; TRBD1 agrees at 7 bases. The CDR3 consists of 14 residues. Germline assignment: CDR1 PRHDT and CDR2 FYEKMQ (reference sequence). CDR3 sequence (DNA): TGTGCCAGCAGTTCCGGACAGGCTGATGAAAGACTGTTTTTT. Translated, it gives CASSSGQADERLFF.

This clonotype was picked up many times. This sequence joins TRBV7-2 and TRBJ1-6; 11 bases are shared with TRBD1. The germline V gene has CDR1 SGHTA and CDR2 FQGNSA. V lost 4 bases and J lost 10; bases outside the gene matches: 6. The CDR3 is made up of 15 amino acids. The CDR3 spells CASSSGTGGLSPLHF. In DNA form, the CDR3 reads TGTGCCAGCAGCTCCGGGACAGGGGGTTTATCACCCCTCCACTTT.

The genes are TRBV29-1 and TRBJ1-1; D not resolved. This CDR3 region has 14 residues. Trimming took off 4 bases at V and 0 bases at J, with 12 bases between the two ends. Per germline, CDR1 SQVTM and CDR2 ANQGSEA. In nucleotides, the CDR3 is TGCAGCGTTGGACCCGCGGCCATGAACACTGAAGCTTTCTTT. Translating it yields CSVGPAAMNTEAFF.

The chain joins TRBV7-8 to TRBJ2-7, with 8 bases that match TRBD1. The CDR3 contains 14 residues. CDR1 is SGHVS and CDR2 is FQNEAQ in the germline V gene. After removal of 5 bases from V and 4 bases from J, the junction contained 7 bases not matched to a gene. The CDR3 DNA follows: TGTGCCAGCAGCCACCCGGGACAGGCGTACGAGCAGTACTTC. Amino acid sequence: CASSHPGQAYEQYF.

This clonotype was detected a few times. The chain recombines TRBV20-1 with TRBJ1-5; D gene ambiguous. There are 13 residues in the CDR3. V was clipped by 7 bases and J by 7 bases, with 17 bases between them. Germline loops: CDR1 DFQATT, CDR2 SNEGSKA (reference sequence). CDR3 loop: CSVLKEIGQPQHF. The CDR3, as DNA: TGCAGTGTCCTAAAGGAGATCGGGCAGCCCCAGCATTTT.

This clonotype was counted ten times or more. The V gene is TRBV20-1, the J gene TRBJ1-2, with D possibly being TRBD1 (5 bases). Germline V gives CDR1 DFQATT, CDR2 SNEGSKA (reference sequence). There are 13 residues in the CDR3. Trimming pared 3 bases from V and 3 bases from J, leaving 11 bases between. CDR3 nucleotide sequence: TGCAGTGCTAGGGATCAGGGAGACTATGGCTACACCTTC. Translated, it gives CSARDQGDYGYTF.

This clonotype was observed at least ten times. CDR3 sequence (DNA): TGTGCCAGCAGCTTAGACGGGAGGTACGAGCAGTACTTC. Its protein product is CASSLDGRYEQYF. The chain joins TRBV7-2 to TRBJ2-7; 7 nucleotides match TRBD2. CDR1 is SGHTA and CDR2 is FQGNSA in the germline V gene. This CDR3 region has 13 residues. The ends lost 1 base at V and 4 bases at J; junction bases unmatched: 1.

This clonotype was recorded many times. The V and J genes are TRBV9 and TRBJ2-3; D unresolved. With 0 bases removed from V and 0 bases from J, the gap between germline ends came to 5 bases. The CDR3 length is 14 residues. From germline, CDR1 is SGDLS and CDR2 YYNGEE. The CDR3 loop reads CASSVDPSTDTQYF. The CDR3 bases are TGTGCCAGCAGCGTAGACCCCAGCACAGATACGCAGTATTTT. Combining the CDR3 with reference TRBV9 and TRBJ2-3 gives the whole variable domain DSGVTQTPKHLITATGQRVTLRCSPRSGDLSVYWYQQSLDQGLQFLIQYYNGEERAKGNILERFSAQQFPDLHSELNLSSLELGDSALYFCASSVDPSTDTQYFGPGTRLTVL.

DNA of the CDR3: TGTGCCAGCAGTACCGGACTAGCGGGAGGGCCGCGGGAGACCCAGTACTTC. It yields the protein CASSTGLAGGPRETQYF. The chain is built from TRBV6-5 and TRBJ2-5, with 15 bases matching TRBD2. The junction had 9 bases not matched to a gene; V was cut back by 5 bases and J by 5 bases. The germline V gene encodes CDR1 MNHEY and CDR2 SVGAGI. The CDR3 runs to 17 residues.

This chain links TRBV19 with TRBJ2-7, with 8 nucleotides matching TRBD2. J lost 3 bases, V lost 10 bases, and 26 bases had no gene match. CDR1 and CDR2 from the germline V gene are LNHDA and SQIVND (reference sequence). The CDR3 consists of 19 residues. CDR3 protein: CATSRGVAGPTPALYEQYF. In DNA, the CDR3 is TGTGCCACTTCGCGCGGGGTAGCGGGACCTACCCCCGCCCTCTACGAGCAGTACTTC.

The gene calls are TRBV7-3 and TRBJ2-6; D is ambiguous. CDR3 length: 12 residues. The germline CDR1 and CDR2 sequences are SGHTA and FQGTGA. Trimming cost V 8 bases and J 0 bases, with 2 bases left between them. The CDR3 here is CASGSGANVLTF. DNA of the CDR3: TGTGCCAGCGGCTCTGGGGCCAACGTCCTGACTTTC.